Following are 11 T cell receptor beta chains from one sample sequenced in a study of shared clonotypes between healthy human individuals. Some clones are missing from TCRdb's copy, which holds only in-frame ones; the method was immunoSEQ multiplex PCR. This sample yields about 2.3 million clones, of which more than 80% are seen a single time; roughly 0.36% belongs to the top ten. Sequenced input: naive CD4+ T cells from PBMCs. Subset described: CD45RA+ positively selected. These receptors came from a man between 18 and 29 years old in good health. Some clones in this sample may be carry-over from other donors' samples.

The chain recombines TRBV28 with TRBJ2-5; D remains ambiguous. The germline V gene has CDR1 MDHEN and CDR2 SYDVKM. The V end was cut by 1 base, the J end by 6 bases, with 3 bases between. This CDR3 is built from 11 residues. This chain's CDR3 is CASSLLKTQYF. CDR3 DNA sequence: TGTGCCAGCAGTTTATTAAAGACCCAGTACTTC.

This chain uses TRBV7-3 with TRBJ2-2; TRBD1 matches at 7 bases. The trim removed 5 bases at V and 1 base at J, leaving 7 bases unmatched. Germline loops: CDR1 SGHTA, CDR2 FQGTGA. The CDR3 length is 16 residues. The CDR3 DNA sequence: TGTGCCAGCAGCGCTCCCGGGACAGAGAACACCGGGGAGCTGTTTTTT. This sequence encodes CASSAPGTENTGELFF.

The gene calls are TRBV7-3 and TRBJ1-2, with 9 positions matching TRBD1. The CDR3 has 12 residues. V lost 6 bases, J lost 14 bases, and 10 bases stayed unmatched. CDR1 and CDR2 from the germline V gene are SGHTA and FQGTGA. CDR3 DNA: TGTGCCAGCAGTCGACAGGGGGGCGAAGTAACCTTC. It yields the protein CASSRQGGEVTF.

V and J are TRBV2 and TRBJ2-5, with 7 positions matching TRBD1. Trimming removed 0 bases from V and 5 bases from J; junction bases left unmatched: 9. In germline, CDR1 is SNHLY, CDR2 FYNNEI. This CDR3 is built from 16 residues. The CDR3 nucleotides are TGTGCCAGCAGTGAAGCAGGGGGCCCCGGAGGCGAGACCCAGTACTTC. Translating it yields CASSEAGGPGGETQYF.

The rearrangement links TRBV29-1 to TRBJ2-5; the match to TRBD1 covers 10 bases. Per the germline V gene, CDR1 is SQVTM and CDR2 is ANQGSEA. The CDR3 is 14 amino acids. The V and J ends lost 5 bases and 4 bases, in that order; junction bases with no gene match: 7. CDR3 sequence: CSVLGTGASETQYF. CDR3 DNA sequence: TGCAGCGTTCTCGGGACAGGGGCTTCAGAGACCCAGTACTTC.

The chain employs TRBV6-1 and TRBJ2-7; D not certain. The CDR3 is 12 residues long. Germline-derived CDR1 and CDR2 are MNHNS and SASEGT. V was shortened by 6 bases and J by 7 bases, with 13 bases between the two germline ends. The CDR3 sequence: CASRASLMEQYF. DNA of the CDR3: TGTGCCAGCAGAGCTTCTCTAATGGAGCAGTACTTC.

As regards this clone: Different DNA sequences within this sample yield the same CDR3. The rearrangement links TRBV9 to TRBJ2-7, with 8 bases lining up with TRBD1. Germline V lookup: CDR1 SGDLS, CDR2 YYNGEE. This CDR3 comprises 14 residues. The ends lost 4 bases at V and 3 bases at J; junction bases unmatched: 6. CDR3 in amino acids: CASSSGTGGYEQYF. CDR3 sequence (DNA): TGTGCCAGCAGCTCCGGGACAGGAGGCTACGAGCAGTACTTC.

In regard to this clone: At the DNA level, this CDR3 is encoded by other sequences in the same sample as well. This chain uses TRBV7-9 with TRBJ1-3, with unresolved D. Germline V CDR1 and CDR2: SEHNR, FQNEAQ (reference sequence). With 1 base removed from V and 0 bases from J, the gap between germline ends came to 4 bases. This CDR3 has 14 amino acids. CDR3 sequence reads: CASSLVASGNTIYF. The CDR3 coding sequence is TGTGCCAGCAGCTTAGTTGCCTCTGGAAACACCATATATTTT. Combining the CDR3 with reference TRBV7-9 and TRBJ1-3 gives the whole variable domain DTGVSQNPRHKITKRGQNVTFRCDPISEHNRLYWYRQTLGQGPEFLTYFQNEAQLEKSRLLSDRFSAERPKGSFSTLEIQRTEQGDSAMYLCASSLVASGNTIYFGEGSWLTVV.

The rearrangement joins TRBV6-1 to TRBJ1-1; weak D call: TRBD1 (5 bases). CDR1 is MNHNS, CDR2 SASEGT, per germline. V was pared by 3 bases and J by 1 base, with 9 bases between. CDR3 length: 14 amino acids. The CDR3 sequence: CASSEGRGNTEAFF. In DNA, the CDR3 is TGTGCCAGCAGTGAGGGTAGGGGGAACACTGAAGCTTTCTTT.

This clone occurred once. The chain uses TRBV30 and TRBJ1-2, with D maybe TRBD1 (6 bases). V dropped 0 bases and J dropped 4 bases, with 12 bases sitting between them. Germline CDR1 reads GTSNPN; CDR2 reads SVGIG (reference sequence). The CDR3 contains 14 residues. The CDR3 protein is CAWSVQGYGYGYTF. CDR3 DNA: TGTGCCTGGAGTGTACAGGGCTATGGCTATGGCTACACCTTC.

To note about this clone: One junction end disagrees with the germline gene, perhaps due to a read error. The V gene is TRBV7-9, the J gene TRBJ1-4, with D unresolved. The CDR3 spans 11 residues. CDR1 and CDR2 from the germline V gene are SEHNR and FQNEAQ (reference sequence). The CDR3 nucleotides read TGTGCCAGCAGCCCACATGAAGAACTGTTTTTT. The encoded protein is CASSPHEELFF.